The sequence of this T cell receptor beta chain was determined in a study of T cells in Graves' hyperthyroidism and ophthalmopathy. The CDR3 spans 18 residues, counting both ends. Looked up from germline, CDR1 is SGHVS and CDR2 is FNYEAQ. Each diagnosis drew on symptoms, thyroxine, TRAb, thyroid ultrasound and orbital computed tomography findings. Amplification yielded TCR beta CDR3 regions, with RNA transcripts as the source. TCR CDR3 regions were first amplified by RT-PCR with HTBI primers. TCRdb re-analysed the multiplex PCR reads in MiXCR, keeping a single row per CDR3 protein. The sample holds fewer than 300,000 distinct CDR3 sequences, 25% to 30% seen once. The table lists this clonotype with many counts. The DNA is omitted, as the CDR3 cannot be located on it reliably, and the CDR3 follows TCRdb's listing.

This clonotype was obtained from a man in his forties with Graves' hyperthyroidism that later progressed to Graves' ophthalmopathy. The chain is built from TRBV7-6 and TRBJ1-1; the D call in the table, TRBD1, was not verified against the DNA. The sample taken for sequencing was blood. This chain's CDR3 is CASSFTVLRDTLNTEAFF.